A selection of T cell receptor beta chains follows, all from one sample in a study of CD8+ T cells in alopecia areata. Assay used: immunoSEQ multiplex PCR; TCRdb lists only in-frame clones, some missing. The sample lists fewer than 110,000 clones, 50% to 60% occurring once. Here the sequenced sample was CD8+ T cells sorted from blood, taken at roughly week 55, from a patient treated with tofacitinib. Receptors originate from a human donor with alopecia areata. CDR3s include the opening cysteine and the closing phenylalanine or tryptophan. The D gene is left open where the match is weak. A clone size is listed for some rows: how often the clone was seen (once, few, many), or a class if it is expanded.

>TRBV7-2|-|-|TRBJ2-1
CASRISGDNEQFF
TGTGCCAGCAGGATTAGCGGAGACAATGAGCAGTTCTTC
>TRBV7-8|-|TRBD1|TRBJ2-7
CASSSRTGGASYEQYF
TGTGCCAGCAGCTCTCGGACAGGGGGCGCGTCCTACGAGCAGTACTTC
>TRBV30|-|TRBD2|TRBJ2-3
CAWSLPGLNTDTQCF
TGTGCCTGGAGTCTGCCGGGACTAAACACAGATACGCAGTGTTTT
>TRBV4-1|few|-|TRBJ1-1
CASSQVDYRAATEAFF
TGCGCCAGCAGCCAAGTGGATTACAGGGCGGCCACTGAAGCTTTCTTT
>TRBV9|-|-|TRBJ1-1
CASSPTRGNTEAFF
TGTGCCAGCAGCCCGACTAGGGGCAACACTGAAGCTTTCTTT
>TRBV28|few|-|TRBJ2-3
CASSLDRLSDTQYF
TGTGCCAGCAGTCTAGATCGCTTGTCAGATACGCAGTATTTT
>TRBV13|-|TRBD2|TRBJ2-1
CASSVTLAGRFGEQFF
TGTGCCAGCAGCGTAACACTAGCGGGGAGATTTGGTGAGCAGTTCTTC
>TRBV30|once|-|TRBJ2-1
CAWSTSYNEQFF
TGTGCCTGGAGTACCTCCTACAATGAGCAGTTCTTC
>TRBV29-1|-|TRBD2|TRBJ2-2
CSVEVATAGGGELFF
TGCAGCGTTGAAGTCGCTACCGCGGGAGGGGGGGAGCTGTTTTTT
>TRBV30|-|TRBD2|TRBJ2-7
CAFTGTSGEQYF
TGTGCCTTCACCGGGACTAGCGGCGAGCAGTACTTC
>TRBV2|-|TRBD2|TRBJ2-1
CARLLAGSSYNEQFF
TGTGCCAGACTGCTAGCGGGGAGCTCCTACAATGAGCAGTTCTTC
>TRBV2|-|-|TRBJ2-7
CASKTVSYEQYF
TGTGCCAGCAAGACAGTCTCCTACGAGCAGTACTTC
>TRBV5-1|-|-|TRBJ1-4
CASSPSGNPEKLFF
TGCGCCAGCAGCCCCAGTGGGAACCCGGAAAAACTGTTTTTT
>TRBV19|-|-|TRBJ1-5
CASSIGPHQPQHF
TGTGCCAGTAGTATTGGGCCCCATCAGCCCCAGCATTTT
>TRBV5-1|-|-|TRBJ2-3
CASSLRSDTQYF
TGCGCCAGCAGCTTGCGGTCAGATACGCAGTATTTT
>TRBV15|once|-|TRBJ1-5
CATSRDAGDNQPQHF
TGTGCCACCAGCAGAGATGCAGGGGATAATCAGCCCCAGCATTTT
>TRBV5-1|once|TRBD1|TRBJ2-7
CASSLRTGTYEQYF
TGCGCCAGCAGCTTGCGGACAGGGACCTACGAGCAGTACTTC
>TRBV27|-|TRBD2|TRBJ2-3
CASSGTSGVSTDTQYF
TGTGCCAGCAGTGGGACTAGCGGGGTCTCCACAGATACGCAGTATTTT
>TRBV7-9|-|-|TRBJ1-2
CASSLPADPRGYGYTF
TGTGCCAGCAGCTTACCGGCTGACCCCCGAGGCTATGGCTACACCTTC
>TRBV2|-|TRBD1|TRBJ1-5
CASSWTGDWAQPQHF
TGTGCCAGCAGTTGGACAGGGGATTGGGCTCAGCCCCAGCATTTT
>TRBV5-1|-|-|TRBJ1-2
CASSLGRENYGYTF
TGCGCCAGCAGCTTGGGTAGGGAGAACTATGGCTACACCTTC
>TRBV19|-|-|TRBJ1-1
CASSIPPHSGTEAFF
TGTGCCAGTAGTATCCCACCCCATTCGGGGACTGAAGCTTTCTTT
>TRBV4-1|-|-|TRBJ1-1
CASSQIYGNTEAFF
TGCGCCAGCAGCCAAATCTACGGGAACACTGAAGCTTTCTTT
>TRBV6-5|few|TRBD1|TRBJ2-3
CASSYSDRAHTDTQYF
TGTGCCAGCAGTTACTCAGACAGGGCCCACACAGATACGCAGTATTTT
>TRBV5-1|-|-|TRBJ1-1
CASSLGDLNPNTEAFF
TGCGCCAGCAGCTTGGGGGACCTAAATCCAAACACTGAAGCTTTCTTT
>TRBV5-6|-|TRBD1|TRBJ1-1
CASSLALQGAFNTEAFF
TGTGCCAGCAGCTTGGCCCTACAGGGGGCCTTTAACACTGAAGCTTTCTTT
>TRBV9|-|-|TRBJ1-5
CASSVGIGEISNQPQHF
TGTGCCAGCAGCGTAGGCATCGGGGAGATTAGCAATCAGCCCCAGCATTTT
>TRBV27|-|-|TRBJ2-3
CASSLGDTQYF
TGTGCCAGCAGTTTAGGAGATACGCAGTATTTT
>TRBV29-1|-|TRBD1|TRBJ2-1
CSVVTGNSYNEQFF
TGCAGCGTCGTGACAGGGAACTCCTACAATGAGCAGTTCTTC
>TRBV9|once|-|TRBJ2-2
CASSSRGGELFF
TGTGCCAGCAGCTCCCGTGGCGGGGAGCTGTTTTTT
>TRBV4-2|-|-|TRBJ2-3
CASSHPPGGTDTQYF
TGTGCCAGCAGCCATCCGCCGGGGGGCACAGATACGCAGTATTTT
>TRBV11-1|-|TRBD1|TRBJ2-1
CASSSGQGDVYEQFF
TGTGCCAGCAGTTCGGGACAGGGGGATGTGTATGAGCAGTTCTTC
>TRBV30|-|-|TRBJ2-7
CAWRANSYEQYF
TGTGCCTGGAGGGCTAACTCCTACGAGCAGTACTTC
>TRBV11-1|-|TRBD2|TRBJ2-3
CASSPGTSGGEDTQYF
TGTGCCAGCAGCCCGGGGACTAGCGGGGGGGAAGATACGCAGTATTTT
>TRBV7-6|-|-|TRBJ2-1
CASSLRGYNEQFF
TGTGCCAGCAGCTTAAGGGGTTACAATGAGCAGTTCTTC
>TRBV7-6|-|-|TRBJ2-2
CASSLEGVGELFF
TGTGCCAGCAGCTTAGAGGGTGTCGGGGAGCTGTTTTTT
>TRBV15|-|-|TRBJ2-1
CATSAGLGGYNEQFF
TGTGCCACCAGCGCCGGGCTGGGGGGCTACAATGAGCAGTTCTTC
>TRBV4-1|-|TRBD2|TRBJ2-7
CASSRISGDPSYEQYF
TGCGCCAGCAGCCGGATAAGCGGGGACCCTTCCTACGAGCAGTACTTC